The 30 T cell receptor beta chains below were found in one sample sequenced in a study of shared clonotypes between healthy human individuals. Naive CD8 cells lacked CD45RO and underwent positive selection for CCR7, leaving out terminally differentiated effector memory CD45RA+ cells. The assay was immunoSEQ multiplex PCR, and TCRdb's table has in-frame clones only and misses some. The table has approximately 1.9 million clones, just under 95% seen once. Specimen: naive CD8+ T cells from PBMCs. Source of these receptors: a man aged 18 to 35 in good health. Some clones in this sample may be carry-over from other donors' samples.

The V and J genes are TRBV28 and TRBJ1-2; TRBD1 matches 7 bases. The CDR3 is 15 amino acids. CDR1 MDHEN and CDR2 SYDVKM come from the germline V gene. The J segment lost 7 bases and the V segment lost 7 bases, leaving 15 bases of the junction unmatched. The CDR3 is CASTSPGTAIRGYTF. CDR3 nucleotides: TGTGCCAGCACCAGCCCCGGGACAGCAATACGTGGCTACACCTTC.

For this clone: Other DNA sequences within the sample encode an identical CDR3. This sequence joins TRBV28 and TRBJ2-1; 11 positions agree with TRBD2. In germline, CDR1 is MDHEN, CDR2 SYDVKM. J was trimmed by 3 bases and V by 5 bases; bases with no gene match: 6. This CDR3 contains 16 residues. DNA of the CDR3: TGTGCCAGCAGTCCCCGACTAGCGGGATTCTACAATGAGCAGTTCTTC. This gives the protein CASSPRLAGFYNEQFF.

This chain connects TRBV6-6 to TRBJ2-7; 7 positions match TRBD1. This CDR3 comprises 14 residues. Germline lookup yields CDR1 MNHNY and CDR2 SVGAGI (reference sequence). With V trimmed by 6 bases and J by 6 bases, 11 bases remained unmatched. CDR3 sequence reads: CASRPFQNRGEQYF. CDR3 bases: TGTGCCAGCAGACCCTTTCAAAACAGGGGCGAGCAGTACTTC.

The V and J genes are TRBV11-2 and TRBJ2-3, with 10 bases fitting TRBD2. CDR3 length: 15 residues. CDR1 is SGHAT and CDR2 is FQNNGV in the germline V gene. The trim removed 7 bases at V and 3 bases at J, leaving 7 bases unmatched. This CDR3 is CASTPGLALTDTQYF. The CDR3 nucleotides read TGTGCCAGCACCCCGGGACTAGCGTTGACAGATACGCAGTATTTT.

This clone was recorded once. J is TRBJ1-3 and V is TRBV4-1; TRBD1 might be the D (6 bases). Trimming shortened V by 0 bases and J by 0 bases, and 12 bases separated the two germline ends. The germline V gene has CDR1 MGHRA and CDR2 YSYEKL. The CDR3 has 17 residues. In nucleotides, the CDR3 is TGCGCCAGCAGCCAAGATGGGGGCCGCCGCTCTGGAAACACCATATATTTT. Translated, it gives CASSQDGGRRSGNTIYF.

The genes are TRBV10-2 and TRBJ2-1; D perhaps matches TRBD2 (6 bases). Germline V lookup: CDR1 WSHSY, CDR2 SAAADI. The CDR3 totals 15 residues. V gave up 11 bases and J gave up 0 bases, with 17 bases separating them. The CDR3 loop reads CAHPGVADSYNEQFF. As DNA, the CDR3 is TGCGCCCACCCTGGGGTAGCGGACTCCTACAATGAGCAGTTCTTC.

V usage is TRBV5-5 and J usage is TRBJ2-2; weak D call: TRBD2 (6 bases). The CDR3 is made up of 14 amino acids. The germline V and J ends were trimmed by 7 bases and 6 bases, with 16 bases remaining between them. Germline CDR1 is SGHKS and CDR2 is YYEKEE (reference sequence). As DNA, the CDR3 is TGTGCCAGCCGGTCGGGACTCCGCGCCGGGGAGCTGTTTTTT. Amino acid sequence: CASRSGLRAGELFF.

This clone was seen more than once but under ten times. The chain employs TRBV27 and TRBJ1-5; D gene ambiguous. Trimming removed 6 bases at V and 6 bases at J, with 12 bases between. The CDR3 is 13 amino acids. Germline V lookup: CDR1 MNHEY, CDR2 SMNVEV (reference sequence). CDR3 in amino acids: CASSPLGVQPQHF. CDR3 nucleotide sequence: TGTGCCAGCAGCCCCCTCGGGGTTCAGCCCCAGCATTTT.

The chain carries TRBV11-2 and TRBJ2-1; 8 bases fit TRBD2. Germline V lookup: CDR1 SGHAT, CDR2 FQNNGV. The CDR3 is 18 amino acids. V was pared by 4 bases and J by 7 bases, with 18 bases of the junction left unmatched. The CDR3 bases are TGTGCCAGCAGCTCACGGGAGCGGGGACGGGAGGGTGAGAATGAGCAGTTCTTC. It yields the protein CASSSRERGREGENEQFF.

The chain uses TRBV27 and TRBJ2-1; 7 bases align to TRBD1. Per the germline V gene, CDR1 is MNHEY and CDR2 is SMNVEV (reference sequence). The CDR3 runs to 16 residues. The ends lost 6 bases at V and 0 bases at J; junction bases unmatched: 8. CDR3 coding DNA: TGTGCCAGCAGCCGTCCGGGGACAGTCTCCTACAATGAGCAGTTCTTC. It codes for CASSRPGTVSYNEQFF.

The CDR3 DNA reads TGTGCCAGCAGCGCCCACCCCAGGGCAACTAATGAAAAACTGTTTTTT. It yields the protein CASSAHPRATNEKLFF. The V and J genes are TRBV7-9 and TRBJ1-4; maybe TRBD1 (5 bases). The CDR3 totals 16 residues. The V and J ends lost 5 bases and 0 bases respectively, with 13 bases between them. In germline, CDR1 is SEHNR, CDR2 FQNEAQ (reference sequence).

The chain joins TRBV6-5 to TRBJ1-2; D not certain. The CDR3 is made up of 12 amino acids. V was trimmed by 10 bases and J by 1 base, leaving 10 bases between them. Germline V gene data show CDR1 as MNHEY and CDR2 as SVGAGI. The DNA of the CDR3 is TGTGCCACCTCCGACGGTAACTATGGCTACACCTTC. It yields the protein CATSDGNYGYTF.

To note about this clone: The sample contains more than one DNA sequence encoding this CDR3. V is TRBV7-9 and J is TRBJ2-7, with 8 bases aligning to TRBD2. V lost 3 bases to trimming and J lost 2 bases; unmatched junction nucleotides: 3. Germline V CDR1 and CDR2: SEHNR, FQNEAQ (reference sequence). This CDR3 has 14 amino acids. CDR3 loop: CASSFPGRAYEQYF. The DNA for the CDR3 is TGTGCCAGCAGCTTTCCCGGGAGGGCCTACGAGCAGTACTTC.

This clone was detected only a few times. J is TRBJ1-1 and V is TRBV7-9; D unresolved. There are 15 residues in the CDR3. Between the trimmed V and J ends, which lost 1 base and 0 bases, there was a span of 9 bases. CDR1 is SEHNR and CDR2 is FQNEAQ in the germline V gene (reference sequence). This CDR3 is CASSLEHVMNTEAFF. In DNA, the CDR3 is TGTGCCAGCAGCTTAGAACACGTTATGAACACTGAAGCTTTCTTT. Based on the CDR3 plus reference TRBV7-9 and TRBJ1-1, the full variable domain is DTGVSQNPRHKITKRGQNVTFRCDPISEHNRLYWYRQTLGQGPEFLTYFQNEAQLEKSRLLSDRFSAERPKGSFSTLEIQRTEQGDSAMYLCASSLEHVMNTEAFFGQGTRLTVV.

This clone was seen a single time. V and J are TRBV5-1 and TRBJ2-7; TRBD1 matches 7 bases. This CDR3 has 13 amino acids. Germline assignment: CDR1 SGHRS and CDR2 YFSETQ. Germline trimming cut 0 bases from V and 3 bases from J; bases unmatched to any gene: 0. CDR3 DNA sequence: TGCGCCAGCAGCTTGGACAGGGGCTACGAGCAGTACTTC. Translating gives CASSLDRGYEQYF. Based on the CDR3 plus reference TRBV5-1 and TRBJ2-7, the full variable domain is KAGVTQTPRYLIKTRGQQVTLSCSPISGHRSVSWYQQTPGQGLQFLFEYFSETQRNKGNFPGRFSGRQFSNSRSEMNVSTLELGDSALYLCASSLDRGYEQYFGPGTRLTVT.

This clone appeared a single time. The rearrangement links TRBV2 to TRBJ2-2; no definite D call. V was clipped by 3 bases and J by 3 bases, with 14 bases between them. The CDR3 loop spans 16 amino acids. Germline loops: CDR1 SNHLY, CDR2 FYNNEI. CDR3 in amino acids: CASSDLFGEDTGELFF. DNA of the CDR3: TGTGCCAGCAGTGACCTTTTCGGAGAAGACACCGGGGAGCTGTTTTTT.

The chain employs TRBV6-6 and TRBJ2-5; D is possibly TRBD1 (5 bases). The V gene lost 5 bases and the J gene lost 1 base, with 8 bases spanning the gap. CDR1 and CDR2 (germline): MNHNY, SVGAGI (reference sequence). This CDR3 is 13 amino acids long. CDR3 sequence reads: CASSRQFQETQYF. Here the CDR3 DNA reads TGTGCCAGCAGTCGACAGTTCCAAGAGACCCAGTACTTC.

The J gene is TRBJ2-7, the V gene TRBV30, with TRBD2 matching over 11 bases. CDR1 GTSNPN and CDR2 SVGIG come from the germline V gene (reference sequence). With 2 bases clipped from V and 5 bases from J, the junction kept 5 bases outside the gene matches. CDR3 length: 14 residues. The CDR3 loop reads CAWSLAGGGDEQYF. CDR3 bases: TGTGCCTGGAGTCTAGCGGGAGGAGGGGACGAGCAGTACTTC.

The chain carries TRBV9 and TRBJ2-7; D perhaps matches TRBD1 (6 bases). Deletions cut 3 bases from V and 5 bases from J, with 15 bases between. The CDR3 runs to 14 residues. The germline V gene has CDR1 SGDLS and CDR2 YYNGEE. CDR3 region: CASSDTGRGNEQYF. CDR3 in DNA: TGTGCCAGCAGCGATACGGGCAGGGGAAACGAGCAGTACTTC.

The chain couples TRBV28 to TRBJ2-7; the D call may be TRBD1 or TRBD2 (5 bases each). The germline gives CDR1 MDHEN, CDR2 SYDVKM. The CDR3 has 17 amino acids. V was clipped by 6 bases and J by 2 bases, with 23 bases between them. The CDR3 protein is CASSYGLGEIPTYEQYF. In DNA, the CDR3 is TGTGCCAGCAGCTACGGACTGGGGGAAATCCCTACCTACGAGCAGTACTTC.

The chain carries TRBV5-8 and TRBJ1-1, with a tentative D call TRBD1 (5 bases). Germline V gene sequence: CDR1 SGHTS, CDR2 YDEGEE. The CDR3 loop spans 12 amino acids. V was trimmed by 7 bases and J by 2 bases, leaving 9 bases between them. CDR3: CASLTGNTEAFF. DNA for the CDR3: TGTGCCAGCCTCACAGGAAACACTGAAGCTTTCTTT.

The chain recombines TRBV27 with TRBJ2-7; TRBD2 agrees at 11 bases. Germline CDR1 MNHEY, CDR2 SMNVEV (reference sequence). There are 16 residues in the CDR3. Germline trimming cut 6 bases from V and 4 bases from J; bases unmatched to any gene: 11. The CDR3 sequence: CASSHQLAGEGYEQYF. The CDR3 bases are TGTGCCAGCAGCCATCAACTAGCGGGAGAAGGGTACGAGCAGTACTTC.

The chain joins TRBV28 to TRBJ2-1; D unclear. The CDR3 covers 15 residues. The V gene's germline CDR1 is MDHEN and CDR2 SYDVKM. V was cut by 6 bases and J by 3 bases, with 15 bases left in between. The CDR3 sequence: CASSSRRLIYNEQFF. DNA of the CDR3: TGTGCCAGCAGCTCCCGCCGGCTAATCTACAATGAGCAGTTCTTC.

The chain recombines TRBV14 with TRBJ2-5; 7 bases line up with TRBD2. Germline lookup yields CDR1 SGHDN and CDR2 FVKESK. V dropped 4 bases and J dropped 5; count of bases not matched to a gene: 13. This CDR3 comprises 16 residues. Here the CDR3 reads CASSPLGSGAGETQYF. CDR3 bases: TGTGCCAGCAGCCCCCTGGGCAGCGGGGCCGGGGAGACCCAGTACTTC. Full variable domain (rest looked up from reference TRBV14 and TRBJ2-5): EAGVTQFPSHSVIEKGQTVTLRCDPISGHDNLYWYRRVMGKEIKFLLHFVKESKQDESGMPNNRFLAERTGGTYSTLKVQPAELEDSGVYFCASSPLGSGAGETQYFGPGTRLLVL.

This chain links TRBV15 with TRBJ1-4; a weak D match, TRBD1 (6 bases). This CDR3 has 19 residues. Trimming took off 0 bases at V and 1 base at J, with 18 bases between the two ends. The germline V gene has CDR1 LNHNV and CDR2 YYDKDF (reference sequence). The CDR3 sequence: CATSRDLVNRVETNEKLFF. CDR3 bases: TGTGCCACCAGCAGAGATCTGGTAAACAGGGTGGAAACTAATGAAAAACTGTTTTTT.

The J gene is TRBJ2-4, the V gene TRBV9; 8 nucleotides agree with TRBD1. The CDR3 contains 16 residues. Trimming cost V 4 bases and J 3 bases; bases outside gene matches: 9. CDR1 and CDR2 from the germline V gene are SGDLS and YYNGEE. The CDR3 here is CASSTRTGKGKNIQYF. The CDR3 nucleotides read TGTGCCAGCAGCACTAGGACAGGGAAAGGCAAAAACATTCAGTACTTC. The full variable domain, rest sourced from reference TRBV9 and TRBJ2-4, is DSGVTQTPKHLITATGQRVTLRCSPRSGDLSVYWYQQSLDQGLQFLIQYYNGEERAKGNILERFSAQQFPDLHSELNLSSLELGDSALYFCASSTRTGKGKNIQYFGAGTRLSVL.

The J gene is TRBJ1-1, the V gene TRBV12-5; 11 positions agree with TRBD1. Germline V gene data show CDR1 as LGHNT and CDR2 as FRNRAP. Trimming took 5 bases from V and 4 from J; bases not matched to a gene: 3. This CDR3 comprises 14 residues. The CDR3, as DNA: TGTGCTAGTGGTCCGGACAGGGGGCTCACTGAAGCTTTCTTT. It encodes CASGPDRGLTEAFF.

In this sample, this clone turned up once. This chain uses TRBV28 with TRBJ2-1; D is ambiguous. Per germline, CDR1 MDHEN and CDR2 SYDVKM. The CDR3 totals 12 residues. Trimming removed 6 bases at V and 7 bases at J, with 10 bases between. CDR3 sequence reads: CASSGGWNEQFF. CDR3 in DNA: TGTGCCAGCAGCGGCGGCTGGAATGAGCAGTTCTTC.

Notes on this clone: Relative to the germline gene, one junction end is altered; a read error may explain this. V gene TRBV28 combines with J gene TRBJ1-1; TRBD1 is a possible D gene (5 bases). This CDR3 is built from 12 residues. CDR1 MDHEN and CDR2 SYDVKM come from the germline V gene. CDR3 bases: TGTGCCAGCAGTTTATCTGGGCGGGGCGCGCTCTTT. Translation: CASSLSGRGALF.

This chain joins TRBV7-3 and TRBJ2-5; D is undetermined. The length of the CDR3 is 13 residues. The germline V gene encodes CDR1 SGHTA and CDR2 FQGTGA. Trimming took off 0 bases at V and 4 bases at J, with 6 bases between the two ends. CDR3 in DNA: TGTGCCAGCAGCTTAACAACTCGAGAGACCCAGTACTTC. Translation gives CASSLTTRETQYF.